Shown below are 21 T cell receptor beta chains from a single sample sequenced in a study of OX40 agonist ivuxolimab in advanced cancers. TCRdb's copy holds only in-frame clones and misses some; the assay was immunoSEQ multiplex PCR. The table includes 71,000 or so clones, roughly nine tenths detected once. Sequenced material: CD4+ or CD8+ T cells sorted from blood, taken in a trial of the OX40 agonist ivuxolimab. Receptor source: an adult with an advanced solid tumor such as melanoma, head and neck, liver or kidney cancer.

This rearrangement joins TRBV19 to TRBJ1-1; D remains unclear. The CDR3 loop spans 16 amino acids. Between the trimmed V and J ends, which lost 1 base and 0 bases, there was a span of 12 bases. Germline lookup yields CDR1 LNHDA and CDR2 SQIVND (reference sequence). This CDR3 is CASSIASTLMNTEAFF. CDR3 nucleotide sequence: TGTGCCAGTAGTATAGCCAGCACACTTATGAACACTGAAGCTTTCTTT.

V and J are TRBV28 and TRBJ2-5; possible D gene TRBD2, 5 bases. CDR3 length equals 13 residues. The germline CDR1 and CDR2 sequences are MDHEN and SYDVKM. V was cut by 7 bases and J by 3 bases, with 12 bases left in between. In DNA, the CDR3 is TGTGCCAGCACGAAGGACTTCAAAGAGACCCAGTACTTC. This codes for CASTKDFKETQYF. Combining the CDR3 with reference TRBV28 and TRBJ2-5 gives the whole variable domain DVKVTQSSRYLVKRTGEKVFLECVQDMDHENMFWYRQDPGLGLRLIYFSYDVKMKEKGDIPEGYSVSREKKERFSLILESASTNQTSMYLCASTKDFKETQYFGPGTRLLVL.

This chain uses TRBV29-1 with TRBJ1-3; D not resolved. Germline V gene sequence: CDR1 SQVTM, CDR2 ANQGSEA. Trimming took 5 bases from V and 0 from J, leaving 8 bases between them. The CDR3 loop spans 13 amino acids. As DNA, the CDR3 is TGCAGCGTTTGGGAGCCCTCTGGAAACACCATATATTTT. Protein product: CSVWEPSGNTIYF.

The rearrangement joins TRBV4-3 to TRBJ1-1; D not resolved. This CDR3 contains 15 residues. The germline V gene encodes CDR1 LGHNA and CDR2 YSLEER. Trimming removed 0 bases from V and 0 bases from J, with 8 bases in between. DNA for the CDR3: TGCGCCAGCAGCCAAGAAGGGCTCCTGAACACTGAAGCTTTCTTT. Translated, it gives CASSQEGLLNTEAFF.

The chain has TRBV10-3 and TRBJ1-1; TRBD1 matches at 8 bases. The V gene's germline CDR1 is ENHRY and CDR2 SYGVKD. Trimming at V came to 2 bases and at J to 5 bases, leaving 4 bases not matched to a gene. CDR3 length equals 14 residues. CDR3 nucleotide sequence: TGTGCCATCAGTGAGGGGACAGGTACTACTGAAGCTTTCTTT. It yields the protein CAISEGTGTTEAFF.

The chain recombines TRBV5-1 with TRBJ2-1; D may correspond to TRBD1 or TRBD2 (5 bases each). The germline V gene encodes CDR1 SGHRS and CDR2 YFSETQ. V was cut by 3 bases and J by 5 bases, with 15 bases left in between. The CDR3 is 15 amino acids. CDR3 in DNA: TGCGCCAGCAGCTCCGGGACCTGGAGGCACAATGAGCAGTTCTTC. Amino acid sequence: CASSSGTWRHNEQFF.

The chain couples TRBV5-1 to TRBJ1-1, with a weak D call TRBD1 (5 bases). The CDR3 runs to 13 residues. CDR1 is SGHRS and CDR2 is YFSETQ in the germline V gene. V dropped 0 bases and J dropped 4 bases, with 7 bases sitting between them. The CDR3: CASSLDGGTEAFF. In DNA form, the CDR3 reads TGCGCCAGCAGCTTGGATGGGGGCACTGAAGCTTTCTTT.

This clone has more than one count but fewer than ten. V and J are TRBV7-2 and TRBJ1-1, with D maybe TRBD1 (6 bases). The germline gives CDR1 SGHTA, CDR2 FQGNSA. This CDR3 is built from 14 residues. The V end lost 3 bases, the J end lost 1 base, and 9 bases lay between the germline ends. CDR3 amino acids: CASSFAGANTEAFF. CDR3 coding DNA: TGTGCCAGCAGCTTTGCGGGGGCGAACACTGAAGCTTTCTTT. The full variable domain, its missing parts supplied by reference TRBV7-2 and TRBJ1-1, is GAGVSQSPSNKVTEKGKDVELRCDPISGHTALYWYRQSLGQGLEFLIYFQGNSAPDKSGLPSDRFSAERTGGSVSTLTIQRTQQEDSAVYLCASSFAGANTEAFFGQGTRLTVV.

The chain recombines TRBV28 with TRBJ1-2, with D unresolved. Trimming pared 6 bases from V and 3 bases from J, leaving 11 bases between. This CDR3 is 13 amino acids long. Germline V gives CDR1 MDHEN, CDR2 SYDVKM. As DNA, the CDR3 is TGTGCCAGCAGCACTGCAGCCGACTATGGCTACACCTTC. It encodes CASSTAADYGYTF.

This clone showed up just once. The CDR3 DNA reads TGTGCCAGCAGGCGGACAGGGTTGGGAAACACCATATATTTT. Protein: CASRRTGLGNTIYF. The rearrangement links TRBV28 to TRBJ1-3, with 8 bases matching TRBD1. CDR1 and CDR2 (germline): MDHEN, SYDVKM. Germline trimming cut 6 bases from V and 4 bases from J; bases unmatched to any gene: 5. The CDR3 totals 14 residues.

This sequence joins TRBV7-2 and TRBJ2-5, with D perhaps assigned TRBD1 or TRBD2 (5 bases each). The end of the DNA fits TRBJ2-7 better, so the J call may be wrong. Germline V CDR1 and CDR2: SGHTA, FQGNSA. This CDR3 is built from 15 residues. CDR3 in amino acids: CASSLGGGTTYEQYF. In nucleotides, the CDR3 is TGTGCCAGCAGCTTGGGTGGGGGAACCACGTACGAGCAGTACTTC.

The chain couples TRBV7-9 to TRBJ1-1, with 8 bases aligning to TRBD1. The germline V gene has CDR1 SEHNR and CDR2 FQNEAQ (reference sequence). The junction had 3 bases not matched to a gene; V was cut back by 5 bases and J by 1 base. The CDR3 extends over 14 amino acids. Written as DNA, the CDR3 is TGTGCCAGCAGCCGAGGACAGGGGAACACTGAAGCTTTCTTT. It codes for CASSRGQGNTEAFF.

The chain combines TRBV4-1 with TRBJ1-2; D remains ambiguous. CDR1 MGHRA and CDR2 YSYEKL come from the germline V gene. V was clipped by 0 bases and J by 8 bases, with 13 bases between them. The CDR3 runs 14 residues. The CDR3 nucleotides read TGCGCCAGCAGCCAAGATGAGGGAGACTCCGGCTACACCTTC. This gives the protein CASSQDEGDSGYTF.

The chain recombines TRBV14 with TRBJ2-5; D might be TRBD1 (6 bases). Germline CDR1 and CDR2: SGHDN and FVKESK. The CDR3 sequence is 14 residues long. The germline V and J ends were trimmed by 3 bases and 5 bases, with 13 bases remaining between them. The CDR3 sequence: CASSQDSARETQYF. The CDR3 DNA reads as TGTGCCAGCAGCCAGGACAGTGCACGGGAGACCCAGTACTTC.

This sequence joins TRBV6-4 and TRBJ2-2; tentatively, D is TRBD1 (5 bases). Between the trimmed V and J ends, which lost 4 bases and 5 bases, there was a span of 8 bases. The CDR3 loop spans 13 amino acids. Germline CDR1 reads MRHNA; CDR2 reads SNTAGT. In DNA form, the CDR3 reads TGTGCCAGCAGTGCTCAGGGAACCGGGGAGCTGTTTTTT. Its translation is CASSAQGTGELFF.

The genes are TRBV27 and TRBJ2-7; a possible D gene is TRBD2 (6 bases). This CDR3 comprises 14 residues. CDR1 is MNHEY, CDR2 SMNVEV, per germline (reference sequence). V shed 5 bases and J shed 3 bases, with 14 bases lying between them. This CDR3 is CASSPRDLHYEQYF. Written as DNA, the CDR3 is TGTGCCAGCAGTCCTCGGGACTTACACTACGAGCAGTACTTC.

V and J are TRBV5-4 and TRBJ2-5; 8 bases agree with TRBD2. V lost 4 bases, J lost 4 bases, and 6 bases stayed unmatched. The CDR3 runs to 14 residues. Germline assignment: CDR1 SGHNT and CDR2 YYREEE (reference sequence). The CDR3: CASSPGGGRETQYF. CDR3 sequence (DNA): TGTGCCAGCAGCCCCGGCGGGGGGCGAGAGACCCAGTACTTC. The whole variable domain, filled in from reference TRBV5-4 and TRBJ2-5, reads ETGVTQSPTHLIKTRGQQVTLRCSSQSGHNTVSWYQQALGQGPQFIFQYYREEENGRGNFPPRFSGLQFPNYSSELNVNALELDDSALYLCASSPGGGRETQYFGPGTRLLVL.

This clone has a single count. The rearrangement links TRBV18 to TRBJ2-5; maybe TRBD2 (6 bases). V was cut by 6 bases and J by 4 bases, with 15 bases left in between. This CDR3 region has 14 residues. The germline CDR1 and CDR2 sequences are KGHSH and LQKENI. In DNA, the CDR3 is TGTGCCAGCTCCTCATTCGGGGGTCGAGAGACCCAGTACTTC. It codes for CASSSFGGRETQYF. The whole variable domain, filled in from reference TRBV18 and TRBJ2-5, reads NAGVMQNPRHLVRRRGQEARLRCSPMKGHSHVYWYRQLPEEGLKFMVYLQKENIIDESGMPKERFSAEFPKEGPSILRIQQVVRGDSAAYFCASSSFGGRETQYFGPGTRLLVL.

This chain uses TRBV7-9 with TRBJ1-5; TRBD1 matches at 7 bases. CDR3 size: 13 residues. Germline CDR1 reads SEHNR; CDR2 reads FQNEAQ (reference sequence). Trimming cost V 2 bases and J 5 bases; bases outside gene matches: 0. The CDR3 DNA reads as TGTGCCAGCAGCTTACAGGGGGATCAGCCCCAGCATTTT. It translates to CASSLQGDQPQHF.

This chain uses TRBV30 with TRBJ2-7; 9 bases fit TRBD1. Germline trimming cut 5 bases from V and 5 bases from J; bases unmatched to any gene: 13. This CDR3 region has 15 residues. Germline V gene sequence: CDR1 GTSNPN, CDR2 SVGIG (reference sequence). CDR3 region: CAWSGTGKPLNEQYF. In DNA, the CDR3 is TGTGCCTGGTCCGGGACAGGGAAGCCCCTTAACGAGCAGTACTTC.

The rearrangement uses TRBV7-9 and TRBJ1-3, with a possible D match to TRBD1 (5 bases). V lost 5 bases and J 0 bases, leaving 14 bases between the germline ends. The CDR3 is made up of 16 amino acids. The V gene's germline CDR1 is SEHNR and CDR2 FQNEAQ (reference sequence). CDR3 region: CASSPPGTASGNTIYF. The CDR3 region has the DNA TGTGCCAGCAGCCCCCCCGGGACGGCCTCTGGAAACACCATATATTTT.